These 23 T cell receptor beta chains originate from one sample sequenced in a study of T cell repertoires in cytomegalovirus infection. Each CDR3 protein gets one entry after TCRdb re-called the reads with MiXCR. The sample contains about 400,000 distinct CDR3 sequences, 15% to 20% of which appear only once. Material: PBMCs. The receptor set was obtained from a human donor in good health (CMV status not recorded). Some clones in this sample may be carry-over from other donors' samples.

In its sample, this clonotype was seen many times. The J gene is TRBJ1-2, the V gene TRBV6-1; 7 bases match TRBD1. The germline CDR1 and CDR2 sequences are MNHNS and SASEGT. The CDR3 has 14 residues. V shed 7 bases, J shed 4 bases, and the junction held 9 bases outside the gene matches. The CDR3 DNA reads TGTGCCAGCACCCGGGACAGCTCGGGCTATGGCTACACCTTC. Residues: CASTRDSSGYGYTF.

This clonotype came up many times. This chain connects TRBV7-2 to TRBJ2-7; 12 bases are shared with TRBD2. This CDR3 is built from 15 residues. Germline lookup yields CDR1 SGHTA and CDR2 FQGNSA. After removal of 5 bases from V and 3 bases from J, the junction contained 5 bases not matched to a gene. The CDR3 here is CASSIRTSGDYEQYF. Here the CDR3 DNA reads TGTGCCAGCAGCATACGGACTAGCGGGGACTACGAGCAGTACTTC.

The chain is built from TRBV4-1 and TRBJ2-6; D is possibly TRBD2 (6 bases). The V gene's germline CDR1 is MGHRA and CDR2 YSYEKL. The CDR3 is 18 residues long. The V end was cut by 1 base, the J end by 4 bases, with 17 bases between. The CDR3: CASSQGRQAGTGANVLTF. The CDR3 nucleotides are TGCGCCAGCAGCCAAGGTCGGCAGGCGGGAACGGGGGCCAACGTCCTGACTTTC.

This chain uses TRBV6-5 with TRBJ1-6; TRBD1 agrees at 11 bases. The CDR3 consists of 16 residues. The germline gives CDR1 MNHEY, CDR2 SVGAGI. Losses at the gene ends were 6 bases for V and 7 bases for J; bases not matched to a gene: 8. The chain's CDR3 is CASSRAGTGGNSPLHF. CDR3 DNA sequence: TGTGCCAGCAGCCGAGCCGGGACAGGGGGAAATTCACCCCTCCACTTT.

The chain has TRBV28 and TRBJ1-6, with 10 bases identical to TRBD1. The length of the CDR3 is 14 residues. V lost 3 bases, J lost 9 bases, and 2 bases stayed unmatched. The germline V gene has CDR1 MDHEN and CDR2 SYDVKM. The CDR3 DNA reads TGTGCCAGCAGTTTTGACAGGGGGCTTTCACCCCTCCACTTT. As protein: CASSFDRGLSPLHF.

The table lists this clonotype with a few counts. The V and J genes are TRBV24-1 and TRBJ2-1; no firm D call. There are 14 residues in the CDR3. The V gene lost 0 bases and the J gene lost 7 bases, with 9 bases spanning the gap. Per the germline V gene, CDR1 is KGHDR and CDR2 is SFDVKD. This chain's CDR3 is CATSDLSDPNEQFF. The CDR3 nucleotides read TGTGCCACCAGTGATTTGTCCGACCCGAATGAGCAGTTCTTC.

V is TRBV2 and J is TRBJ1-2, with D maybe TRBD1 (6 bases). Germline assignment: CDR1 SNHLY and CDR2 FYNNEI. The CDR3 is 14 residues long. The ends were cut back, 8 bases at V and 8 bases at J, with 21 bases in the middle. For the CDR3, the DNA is TGTGCCAGCCTAAAGACAGGTCCAATTGGAGGCTACACCTTC. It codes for CASLKTGPIGGYTF.

CDR3 DNA: TGTGCCAGCTCCCTGGGACAGTCCCCGAACACTGAAGCTTTCTTT. Encoded protein: CASSLGQSPNTEAFF. The V and J genes are TRBV18 and TRBJ1-1; 7 nucleotides align to TRBD1. The CDR3 is made up of 15 amino acids. Germline trimming cut 6 bases from V and 1 base from J; bases unmatched to any gene: 8. In germline, CDR1 is KGHSH, CDR2 LQKENI.

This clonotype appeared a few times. The DNA for the CDR3 is TGTGCCAGCACTGGGAGCGTAGGAGAGACCCAGTACTTC. Protein sequence: CASTGSVGETQYF. The V gene is TRBV27, the J gene TRBJ2-5; maybe TRBD2 (5 bases). Trimming left V 7 bases short and J 4 bases short, with 13 bases between. Germline lookup yields CDR1 MNHEY and CDR2 SMNVEV (reference sequence). The CDR3 is 13 residues long.

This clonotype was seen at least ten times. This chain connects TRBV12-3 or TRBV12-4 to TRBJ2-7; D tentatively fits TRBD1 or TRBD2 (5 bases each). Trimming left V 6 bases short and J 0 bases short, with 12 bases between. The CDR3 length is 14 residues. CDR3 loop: CASRGELSSYEQYF. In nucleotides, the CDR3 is TGTGCCAGCAGGGGGGAGTTGAGCTCCTACGAGCAGTACTTC.

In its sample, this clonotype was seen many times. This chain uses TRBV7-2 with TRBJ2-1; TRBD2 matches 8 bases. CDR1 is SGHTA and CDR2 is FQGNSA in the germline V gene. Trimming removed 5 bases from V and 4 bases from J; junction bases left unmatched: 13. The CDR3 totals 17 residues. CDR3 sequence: CASSAPLSAGDYNEQFF. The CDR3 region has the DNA TGTGCCAGCAGCGCACCTCTTTCAGCGGGAGATTACAATGAGCAGTTCTTC.

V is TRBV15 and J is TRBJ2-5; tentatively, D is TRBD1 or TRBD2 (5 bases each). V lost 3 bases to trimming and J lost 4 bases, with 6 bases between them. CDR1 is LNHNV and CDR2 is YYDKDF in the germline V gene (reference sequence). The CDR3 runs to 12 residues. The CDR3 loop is CATSRRGETQYF. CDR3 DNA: TGTGCCACCAGCAGGAGGGGAGAGACCCAGTACTTC.

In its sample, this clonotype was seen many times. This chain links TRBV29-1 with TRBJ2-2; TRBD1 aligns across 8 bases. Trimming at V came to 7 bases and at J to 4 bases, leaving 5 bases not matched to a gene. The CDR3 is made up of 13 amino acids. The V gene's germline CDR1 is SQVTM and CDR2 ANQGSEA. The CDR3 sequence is CSAVTGGTGELFF. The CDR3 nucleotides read TGCAGCGCCGTAACAGGGGGCACCGGGGAGCTGTTTTTT.

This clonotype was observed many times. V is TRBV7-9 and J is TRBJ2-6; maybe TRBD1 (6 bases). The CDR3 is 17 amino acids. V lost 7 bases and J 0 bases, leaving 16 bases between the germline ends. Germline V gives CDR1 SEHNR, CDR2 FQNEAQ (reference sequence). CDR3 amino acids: CASMSPGQLSGANVLTF. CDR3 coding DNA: TGTGCCAGCATGTCCCCGGGACAACTCTCTGGGGCCAACGTCCTGACTTTC.

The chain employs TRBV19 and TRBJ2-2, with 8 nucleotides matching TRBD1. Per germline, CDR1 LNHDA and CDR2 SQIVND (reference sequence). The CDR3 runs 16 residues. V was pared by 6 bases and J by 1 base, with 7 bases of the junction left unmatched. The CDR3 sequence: CASRGRGLLNTGELFF. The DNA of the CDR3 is TGTGCCAGTAGGGGCAGGGGGCTTTTGAACACCGGGGAGCTGTTTTTT.

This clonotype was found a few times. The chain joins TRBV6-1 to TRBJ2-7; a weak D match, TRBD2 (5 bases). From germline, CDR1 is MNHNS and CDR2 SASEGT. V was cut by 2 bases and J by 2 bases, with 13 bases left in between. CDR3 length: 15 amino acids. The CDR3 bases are TGTGCCAGCAGTGAACTAGGGATGGGAGCCTACGAGCAGTACTTC. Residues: CASSELGMGAYEQYF.

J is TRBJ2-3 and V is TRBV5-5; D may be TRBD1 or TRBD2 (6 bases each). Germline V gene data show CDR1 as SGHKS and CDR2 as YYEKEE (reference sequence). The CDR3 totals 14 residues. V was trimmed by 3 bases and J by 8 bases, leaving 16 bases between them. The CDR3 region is CASSWVGGGGTQYF. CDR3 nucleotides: TGTGCCAGCAGCTGGGTCGGGGGCGGAGGTACGCAGTATTTT.

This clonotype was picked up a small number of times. In nucleotides, the CDR3 is TGTGCCAGCAGTTACTCTTCCGGCTCCTACAATGAGCAGTTCTTC. It yields the protein CASSYSSGSYNEQFF. The chain recombines TRBV6-5 with TRBJ2-1; D is undetermined. V was shortened by 0 bases and J by 0 bases, with 6 bases between the two germline ends. The CDR3 runs 15 residues. Per the germline V gene, CDR1 is MNHEY and CDR2 is SVGAGI.

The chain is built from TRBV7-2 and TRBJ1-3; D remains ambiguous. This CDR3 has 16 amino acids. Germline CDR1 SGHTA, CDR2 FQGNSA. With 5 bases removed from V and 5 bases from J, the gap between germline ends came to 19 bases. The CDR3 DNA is TGTGCCAGCAGCCCCTATATATCAGAGTCTCGAAACACCATATATTTT. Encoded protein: CASSPYISESRNTIYF.

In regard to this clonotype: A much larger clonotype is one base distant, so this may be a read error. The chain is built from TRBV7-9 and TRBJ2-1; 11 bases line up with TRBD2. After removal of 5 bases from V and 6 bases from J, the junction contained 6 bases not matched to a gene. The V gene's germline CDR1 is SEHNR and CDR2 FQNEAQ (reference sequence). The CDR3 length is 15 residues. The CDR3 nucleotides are TGTGCCAGCAGCCGTACTAGCGGGAGTCCCAATGAGCAGTTCTTC. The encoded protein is CASSRTSGSPNEQFF.

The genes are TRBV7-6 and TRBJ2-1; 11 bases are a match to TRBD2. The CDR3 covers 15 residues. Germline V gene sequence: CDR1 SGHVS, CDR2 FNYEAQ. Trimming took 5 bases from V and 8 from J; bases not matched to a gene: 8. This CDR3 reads CASSTSGGRWDEQFF. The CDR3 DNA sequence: TGTGCCAGCAGCACTAGCGGGGGTCGTTGGGATGAGCAGTTCTTC.

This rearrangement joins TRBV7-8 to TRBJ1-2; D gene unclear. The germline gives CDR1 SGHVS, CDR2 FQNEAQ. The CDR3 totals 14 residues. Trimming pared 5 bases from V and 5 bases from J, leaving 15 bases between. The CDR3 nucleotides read TGTGCCAGCAGCCCGCTCCTCGACGGTTATGGCTACACCTTC. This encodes CASSPLLDGYGYTF.

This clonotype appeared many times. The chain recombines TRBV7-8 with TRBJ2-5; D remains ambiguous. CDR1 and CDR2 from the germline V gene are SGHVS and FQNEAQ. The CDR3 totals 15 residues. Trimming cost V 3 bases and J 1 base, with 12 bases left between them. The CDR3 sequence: CASSFLGFGQETQYF. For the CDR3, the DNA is TGTGCCAGCAGCTTCCTAGGGTTCGGCCAAGAGACCCAGTACTTC. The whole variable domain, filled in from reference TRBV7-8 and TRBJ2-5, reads GAGVSQSPRYKVAKRGQDVALRCDPISGHVSLFWYQQALGQGPEFLTYFQNEAQLDKSGLPSDRFFAERPEGSVSTLKIQRTQQEDSAVYLCASSFLGFGQETQYFGPGTRLLVL.